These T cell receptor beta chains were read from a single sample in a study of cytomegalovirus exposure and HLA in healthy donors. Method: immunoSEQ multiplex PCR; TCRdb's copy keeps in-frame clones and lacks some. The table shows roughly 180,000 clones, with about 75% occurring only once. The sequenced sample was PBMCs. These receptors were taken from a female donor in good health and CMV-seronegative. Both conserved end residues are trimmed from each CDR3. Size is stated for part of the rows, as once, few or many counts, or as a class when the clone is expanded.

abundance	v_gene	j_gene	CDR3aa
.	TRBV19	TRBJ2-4	ASSSRLTKTNIQY
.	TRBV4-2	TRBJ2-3	ASSQESRSGGTQY
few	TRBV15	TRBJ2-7	ATSRARDRVYEQY
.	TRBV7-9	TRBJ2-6	ASPRGPSGANVLT
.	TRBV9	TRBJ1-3	ASSPLTQARSGNTIY
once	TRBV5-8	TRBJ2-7	ASSLYGLDYEQY
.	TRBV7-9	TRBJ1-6	ASSPDRRTSYNSPLH
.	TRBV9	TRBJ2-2	ASSVGLAGGPGELF
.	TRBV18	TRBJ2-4	ASSPSQKNIQY
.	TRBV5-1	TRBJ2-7	ASAQLAEAYEQY
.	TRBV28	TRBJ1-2	ASSFPDRSSYGYT
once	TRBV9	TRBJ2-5	ASSPRGYVVGETQY
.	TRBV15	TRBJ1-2	ATSRDSGDTRNYGYT
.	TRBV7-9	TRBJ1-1	ASTQGLNTEAF
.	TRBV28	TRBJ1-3	ASSQPGQGVDTIY
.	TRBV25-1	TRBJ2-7	ASSESYEQY
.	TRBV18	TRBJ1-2	ASSPIAGRRNYGYT